A single T cell receptor (beta chain) is shown here with its context. Libraries were prepared by immunoSEQ multiplex PCR; TCRdb keeps only in-frame clonotypes and omits some of them. The sample holds about 39,000 clones, under 90% seen once. The data originate from a study of graft-versus-host responses after intestinal transplantation. About the study: Recipients had transplants, and these were multivisceral, liver-intestinal, or isolated intestinal. Every transplant recipient was induced with anti-thymocyte globulin, then maintained on tacrolimus and steroids for about 3 years.

The CDR3 extends over 13 amino acids. Between the trimmed V and J ends, which lost 6 bases and 5 bases, there was a span of 13 bases. Per germline, CDR1 SGHKS and CDR2 YYEKEE (reference sequence). The chain combines TRBV5-5 with TRBJ2-3; maybe TRBD2 (5 bases). Sample: PBMCs, taken around 270 days after transplant. This TCR came from a human patient who received an intestinal transplant, so some T cells may come from the graft donor. CDR3 residues: CASTTAGEDTQYF. The CDR3 DNA reads as TGTGCCAGCACCACGGCCGGGGAAGATACGCAGTATTTT.